This T cell receptor (beta chain) was obtained from a study of regulatory T cells in long-lasting Graves disease. This clonotype was seen at least ten times. Its antigen is as yet unknown. Study-wide results and limits: Among samples with persistent disease, TRBV28, TRBJ1-2 and TRBJ2-5 were favored.

Time point in this sample: persistent/refractory GD, antithyroid drugs over 5 years with positive TRAb. From PBMCs, RNA was extracted and then used to make the TCR library. Roughly 9 milliliters of peripheral blood went into EDTA tubes. The CDR3 sequence is 12 residues long. CDR1 is SNHLY, CDR2 FYNNEI, per germline. The ends were cut back, 6 bases at V and 6 bases at J, with 9 bases in the middle. In building TCR beta libraries, iRepertoire HTBI primers were used together with Arm-PCR of CDR3 regions. In TCRdb, the multiplex PCR reads were re-called with MiXCR into one record per CDR3 protein. The sample includes about 460,000 distinct CDR3 sequences, less than 25% of them seen just once.

This sequence was found in a female donor with Graves disease. Sequencing was performed on peripheral blood mononuclear cells (PBMCs), taken when the disease was refractory, from a patient treated with antithyroid drugs. The gene calls are TRBV2 and TRBJ2-1; unclear D gene. Here the CDR3 DNA reads TGTGCCAGCAGGGGTCTGCCCAATGAGCAGTTCTTC. Amino acids: CASRGLPNEQFF. Based on the CDR3 plus reference TRBV2 and TRBJ2-1, the full variable domain is EPEVTQTPSHQVTQMGQEVILRCVPISNHLYFYWYRQILGQKVEFLVSFYNNEISEKSEIFDDQFSVERPDGSNFTLKIRSTKLEDSAMYFCASRGLPNEQFFGPGTRLTVL.